The 8 T cell receptor beta chains below all came from one sample that was sequenced in a study of cytomegalovirus exposure and HLA in healthy donors. The primer mix had 60 Vbeta and 13 Jbeta primers. Produced via immunoSEQ multiplex PCR; TCRdb's table is partial and in-frame only. The table has roughly 110,000 clones, 65% to 75% seen once. The specimen was PBMCs. The receptors stem from a man younger than 40 in good health and CMV-seropositive.

This chain links TRBV7-8 with TRBJ2-5; D is possibly TRBD2 (5 bases). The DNA end is a closer match to TRBJ2-7, so the J assignment may be wrong. The CDR3 has 13 residues. CDR1 is SGHVS and CDR2 is FQNEAQ in the germline V gene. The CDR3 nucleotides are TGTGCCAGCAGCTTACGTAACGCGGGCGAGCAGTACTTC. Translation gives CASSLRNAGEQYF.

This clone was recorded a few times. The chain links TRBV5-6 to TRBJ2-7, with D perhaps matching TRBD2 (5 bases). V was clipped by 4 bases and J by 2 bases, with 16 bases between them. The CDR3 has 15 amino acids. CDR1 and CDR2 (germline): SGHDT, YYEEEE. This CDR3 reads CASSLRPGGAYEQYF. The CDR3 coding sequence is TGTGCCAGCAGCCTAAGGCCAGGAGGTGCCTACGAGCAGTACTTC. The variable domain in full, with the rest retrieved from reference TRBV5-6 and TRBJ2-7, is DAGVTQSPTHLIKTRGQQVTLRCSPKSGHDTVSWYQQALGQGPQFIFQYYEEEERQRGNFPDRFSGHQFPNYSSELNVNALLLGDSALYLCASSLRPGGAYEQYFGPGTRLTVT.

Of note for this clone: One end of the junction fails to match germline, which may point to a read error. The chain links TRBV18 to TRBJ1-2; 9 bases match TRBD1. CDR3 length: 13 amino acids. The germline V gene encodes CDR1 KGHSH and CDR2 LQKENI. The CDR3 coding sequence is TGTGCCAGCTCACCGAGGGACAGGGATGGCTACCCCTTC. Translating gives CASSPRDRDGYPF.

This clone showed up just a few times. This rearrangement joins TRBV4-3 to TRBJ1-1; 8 nucleotides line up with TRBD1. This CDR3 has 17 residues. Germline lookup yields CDR1 LGHNA and CDR2 YSLEER. With V trimmed by 3 bases and J by 2 bases, 11 bases remained unmatched. CDR3: CASSHTIGQGFNTEAFF. As DNA, the CDR3 is TGCGCCAGCAGCCATACCATCGGACAGGGCTTTAACACTGAAGCTTTCTTT.

The chain combines TRBV7-9 with TRBJ2-1; 8 bases agree with TRBD2. There are 14 residues in the CDR3. The junction had 0 bases not matched to a gene; V was cut back by 3 bases and J by 2 bases. Looked up from germline, CDR1 is SEHNR and CDR2 is FQNEAQ (reference sequence). The CDR3 nucleotides read TGTGCCAGCAGCTTGCGGGGGGCCTACAATGAGCAGTTCTTC. Its protein product is CASSLRGAYNEQFF.

The rearrangement uses TRBV7-9 and TRBJ1-1; maybe TRBD1 (5 bases). The germline gives CDR1 SEHNR, CDR2 FQNEAQ (reference sequence). Trimming removed 1 base at V and 10 bases at J, with 13 bases between. The CDR3 spans 13 residues. CDR3: CASSLVGGRGAFF. The CDR3 nucleotides are TGTGCCAGCAGCTTAGTGGGAGGGAGGGGAGCTTTCTTT.

The genes are TRBV30 and TRBJ2-3, with 9 bases fitting TRBD2. Unmatched junction bases numbered 8, after V lost 2 bases and J lost 2 bases. Germline CDR1 GTSNPN, CDR2 SVGIG (reference sequence). The CDR3 covers 16 residues. The CDR3: CAWSPAAGGLTDTQYF. Written as DNA, the CDR3 is TGTGCCTGGAGTCCGGCGGCGGGGGGGCTCACAGATACGCAGTATTTT.

This chain uses TRBV6-1 with TRBJ1-1; possibly TRBD1 for D (5 bases). V was shortened by 5 bases and J by 5 bases, with 9 bases between the two germline ends. The CDR3 covers 12 residues. The germline gives CDR1 MNHNS, CDR2 SASEGT. Written as DNA, the CDR3 is TGTGCCAGCAGTTATGGGGGGACTGAAGCTTTCTTT. It yields the protein CASSYGGTEAFF.